Described below is a single TCR beta chain sequence and its context. This clonotype appeared a few times. The antigen it recognizes is unknown. The record has no base qualities; no much larger clone is one base away. Including the terminal cysteine and phenylalanine, the CDR3 comprises 13 residues. The only DNA kept is the CDR3, 39 bases in frame from the first base. CDR1 and CDR2 are read off the germline V gene (reference sequence) as MNHEY and SMNVEV. V was cut back by 6 bases and J by 2 bases, leaving a gap of 9 bases between them. TCRdb shows the sequencer as Illumina HiSeq 1500. TCRdb redid the processing of the public reads, applying fastp at Q25 and MiXCR, and retained in-frame beta chains. Rows with a matching CDR3 protein are joined into one entry that keeps the most common DNA and genes. A total of hundreds of thousands of distinct CDR3 sequences appear in this sample, 29% of them only once. The top ten hold 15% to 20% of the sample.

These data come from a study of T cell repertoires in cytomegalovirus infection (dated by TCRdb to the late 2010s). In terms of the full investigation: The peptide stimulations were aimed at well-studied HLA-B-restricted epitopes as well as recently identified HLA-C-restricted CMV epitopes, whose presentation resists viral immunomodulation. Donor HLA type was relevant to the analysis, because carriage of CMV infection together with the matching HLA type was indicated by public TCR beta signatures.

The treatment or condition label for this specimen denotes: in vitro stimulation with specific CMV peptide epitopes to enrich CMV-specific T cells. The full study reports these points: The ex vivo response was dominated by HLA-C-restricted CMV-specific TCR beta clonotypes, which also provided the single most frequent clonotype in two of eight donors. Carriers of CMV infection plus the relevant HLA type were discriminated by the cumulative frequency of public TCR beta family members in the study cohort and in an independent roughly 400-donor cohort.

The starting material was cultured PBMCs, obtained from culture after CMV antigen stimulation. This clonotype originated in a human donor in good health (CMV status not recorded). Some clones in this sample may be carry-over from other donors' samples. The chain joins TRBV27 to TRBJ2-3; the D gene is unclear. The CDR3 amino acid sequence is: CASRVTNTDTQYF. The sequence in DNA is TGTGCCAGCAGGGTGACCAACACAGATACGCAGTATTTT.